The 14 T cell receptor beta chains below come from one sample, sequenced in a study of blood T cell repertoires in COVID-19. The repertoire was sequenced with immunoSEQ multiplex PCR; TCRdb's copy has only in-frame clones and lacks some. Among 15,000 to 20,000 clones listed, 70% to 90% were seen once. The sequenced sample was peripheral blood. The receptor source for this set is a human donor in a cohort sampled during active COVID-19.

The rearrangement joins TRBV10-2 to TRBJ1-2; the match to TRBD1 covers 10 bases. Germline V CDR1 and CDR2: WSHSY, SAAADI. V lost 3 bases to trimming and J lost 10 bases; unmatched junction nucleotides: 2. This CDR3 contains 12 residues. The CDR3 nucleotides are TGCGCCAGCAGTGAAGGGACAGGGGACTACACCTTC. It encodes CASSEGTGDYTF.

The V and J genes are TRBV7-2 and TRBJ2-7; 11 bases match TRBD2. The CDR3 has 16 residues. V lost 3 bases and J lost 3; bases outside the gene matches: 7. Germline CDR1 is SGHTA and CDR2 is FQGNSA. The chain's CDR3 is CASSFRPSGGFYEQYF. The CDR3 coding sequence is TGTGCCAGCAGCTTCCGCCCTAGCGGGGGGTTCTACGAGCAGTACTTC.

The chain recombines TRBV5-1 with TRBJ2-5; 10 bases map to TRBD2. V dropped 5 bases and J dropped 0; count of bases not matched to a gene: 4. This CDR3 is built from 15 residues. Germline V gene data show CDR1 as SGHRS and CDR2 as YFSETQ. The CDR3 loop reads CASRTSGVYQETQYF. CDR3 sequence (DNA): TGCGCCAGCAGAACTAGCGGGGTGTACCAAGAGACCCAGTACTTC.

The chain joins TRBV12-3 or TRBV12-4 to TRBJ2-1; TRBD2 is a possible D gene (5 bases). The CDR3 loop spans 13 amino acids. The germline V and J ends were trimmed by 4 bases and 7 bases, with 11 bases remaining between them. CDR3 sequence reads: CASSSSWRNEQFF. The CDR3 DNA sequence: TGTGCCAGCAGTTCCTCCTGGAGGAATGAGCAGTTCTTC.

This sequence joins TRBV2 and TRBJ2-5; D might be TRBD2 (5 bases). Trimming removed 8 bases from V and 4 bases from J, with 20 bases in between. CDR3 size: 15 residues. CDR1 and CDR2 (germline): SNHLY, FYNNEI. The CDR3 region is CASSLTESAGETQYF. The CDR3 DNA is TGTGCCAGCTCCTTGACTGAGTCCGCGGGAGAGACCCAGTACTTC.

CDR3 sequence: CASSRGLADYEQYF. For the CDR3, the DNA is TGTGCCAGCAGCCGTGGACTAGCGGACTACGAGCAGTACTTC. V and J are TRBV3-1 (or the pseudogene TRBV3-2) and TRBJ2-7, with 10 bases aligning to TRBD2. CDR3 length: 14 residues. V shed 4 bases and J 3 bases; nucleotides not matched to a gene: 3. CDR1 is LGHDT and CDR2 is YNNKEL in the germline V gene (reference sequence).

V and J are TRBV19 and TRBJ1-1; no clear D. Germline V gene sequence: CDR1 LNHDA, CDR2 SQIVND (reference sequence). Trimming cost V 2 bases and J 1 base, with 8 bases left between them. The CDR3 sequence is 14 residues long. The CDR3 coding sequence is TGTGCCAGTAGTATAAGGAGGAGGAACACTGAAGCTTTCTTT. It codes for CASSIRRRNTEAFF. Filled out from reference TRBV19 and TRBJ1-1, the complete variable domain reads DGGITQSPKYLFRKEGQNVTLSCEQNLNHDAMYWYRQDPGQGLRLIYYSQIVNDFQKGDIAEGYSVSREKKESFPLTVTSAQKNPTAFYLCASSIRRRNTEAFFGQGTRLTVV.

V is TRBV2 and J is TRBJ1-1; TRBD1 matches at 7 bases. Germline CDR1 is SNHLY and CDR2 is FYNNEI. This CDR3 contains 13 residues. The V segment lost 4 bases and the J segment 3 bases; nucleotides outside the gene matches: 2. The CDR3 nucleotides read TGTGCCAGCAGTGTACAGGGGTACACTGAAGCTTTCTTT. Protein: CASSVQGYTEAFF.

In DNA, the CDR3 is TGTGCCAGTCGCCGTAGGGGTGGCACAGATACGCAGTATTTT. Translating gives CASRRRGGTDTQYF. J is TRBJ2-3 and V is TRBV6-6; D perhaps matches TRBD1 (5 bases). V lost 9 bases and J 1 base, leaving 14 bases between the germline ends. The germline CDR1 and CDR2 sequences are MNHNY and SVGAGI (reference sequence). The CDR3 sequence is 14 residues long.

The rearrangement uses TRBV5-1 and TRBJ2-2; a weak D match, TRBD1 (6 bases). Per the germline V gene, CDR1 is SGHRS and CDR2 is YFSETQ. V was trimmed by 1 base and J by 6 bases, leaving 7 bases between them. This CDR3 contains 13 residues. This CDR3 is CASSLSGAGELFF. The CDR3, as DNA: TGCGCCAGCAGCTTGTCAGGGGCCGGGGAGCTGTTTTTT.

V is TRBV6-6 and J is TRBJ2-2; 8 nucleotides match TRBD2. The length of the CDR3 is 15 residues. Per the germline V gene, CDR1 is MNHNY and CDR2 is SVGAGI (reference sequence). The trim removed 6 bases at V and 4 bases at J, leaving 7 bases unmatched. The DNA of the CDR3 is TGTGCCAGCAGACCCGGGACTAGTAGCACCGGGGAGCTGTTTTTT. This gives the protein CASRPGTSSTGELFF.

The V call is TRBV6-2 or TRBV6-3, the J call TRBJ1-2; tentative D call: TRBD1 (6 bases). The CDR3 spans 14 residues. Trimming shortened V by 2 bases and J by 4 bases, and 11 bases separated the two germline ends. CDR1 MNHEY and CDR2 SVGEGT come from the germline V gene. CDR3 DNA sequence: TGTGCCAGCAGTTACCAGGGGTTGGGCTATGGCTACACCTTC. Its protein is CASSYQGLGYGYTF.

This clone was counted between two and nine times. The CDR3 loop is CASSQLKRGPYEQYF. The DNA for the CDR3 is TGTGCCAGCAGCCAACTGAAGCGGGGGCCCTACGAGCAGTACTTC. The gene calls are TRBV3-1 (or the pseudogene TRBV3-2) and TRBJ2-7; 8 positions agree with TRBD2. CDR3 length equals 15 residues. The junction had 5 bases not matched to a gene; V was cut back by 2 bases and J by 2 bases. Germline lookup yields CDR1 LGHDT and CDR2 YNNKEL (reference sequence).

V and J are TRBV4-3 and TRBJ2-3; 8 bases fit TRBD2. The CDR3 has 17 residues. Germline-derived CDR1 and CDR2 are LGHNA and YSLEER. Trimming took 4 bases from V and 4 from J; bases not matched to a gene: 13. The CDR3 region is CASSPQPISGVADTQYF. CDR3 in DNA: TGCGCCAGCAGCCCCCAGCCCATTAGCGGGGTCGCAGATACGCAGTATTTT.